This T cell receptor (beta chain) comes out of a study of shared clonotypes between healthy human individuals. The V and J ends lost 7 bases and 4 bases respectively, with 13 bases between them. The germline gives CDR1 SNHLY, CDR2 FYNNEI. CDR3 length equals 13 residues. Sequencing used immunoSEQ multiplex PCR; TCRdb keeps in-frame clones, though not all of them. This sample has hundreds of thousands of clones, with around 74% found just once. The receptor's source is a woman aged 25 to 39 in good health. Sequencing was carried out using memory CD4+ T cells sorted from blood. The subset was: CD45RA-negative fraction. The gene calls are TRBV2 and TRBJ2-5, with D possibly TRBD2 on 5 matching bases. CDR3 nucleotide sequence: TGTGCCAGCACGGTCCGGGAACGAGAGACCCAGTACTTC. Amino acids: CASTVRERETQYF.